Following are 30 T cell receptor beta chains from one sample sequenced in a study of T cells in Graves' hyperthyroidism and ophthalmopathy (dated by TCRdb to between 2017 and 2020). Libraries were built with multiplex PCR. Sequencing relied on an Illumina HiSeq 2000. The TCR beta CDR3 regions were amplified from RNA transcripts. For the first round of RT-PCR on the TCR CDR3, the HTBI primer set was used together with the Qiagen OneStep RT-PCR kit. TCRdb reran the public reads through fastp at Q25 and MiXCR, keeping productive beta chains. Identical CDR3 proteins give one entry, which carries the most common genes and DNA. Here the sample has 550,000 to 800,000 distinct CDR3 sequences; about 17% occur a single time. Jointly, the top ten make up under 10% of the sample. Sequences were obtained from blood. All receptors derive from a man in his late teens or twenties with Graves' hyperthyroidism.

For the CDR3, the DNA is TGTGCCAGCAGCGTATTACCCCTAGGGGGGGATACGCAGTATTTT. Its translation is CASSVLPLGGDTQYF. The chain uses TRBV9 and TRBJ2-3, with D possibly called TRBD1 or TRBD2 (6 bases each). Trimming shortened V by 1 base and J by 6 bases, and 15 bases separated the two germline ends. Per germline, CDR1 SGDLS and CDR2 YYNGEE. The CDR3 length is 15 residues.

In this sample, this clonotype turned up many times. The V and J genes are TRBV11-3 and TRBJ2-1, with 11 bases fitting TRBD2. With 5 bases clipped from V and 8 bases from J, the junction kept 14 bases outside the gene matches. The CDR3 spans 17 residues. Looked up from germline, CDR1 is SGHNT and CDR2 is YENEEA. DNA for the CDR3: TGTGCCAGCAGCGGGCCGGGTCTAGCGGGAGGCGGGGATGAGCAGTTCTTC. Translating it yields CASSGPGLAGGGDEQFF.

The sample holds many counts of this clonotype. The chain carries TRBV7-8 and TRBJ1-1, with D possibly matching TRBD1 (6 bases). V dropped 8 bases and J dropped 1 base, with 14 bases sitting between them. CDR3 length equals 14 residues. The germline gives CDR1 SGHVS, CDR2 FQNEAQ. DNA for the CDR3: TGTGCCAGCTTGACAGGATCCAGGAACACTGAAGCTTTCTTT. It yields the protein CASLTGSRNTEAFF.

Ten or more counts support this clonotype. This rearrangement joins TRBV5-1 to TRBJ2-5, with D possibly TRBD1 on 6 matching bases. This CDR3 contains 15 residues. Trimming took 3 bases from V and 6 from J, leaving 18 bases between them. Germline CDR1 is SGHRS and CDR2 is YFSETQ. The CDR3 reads CASSSPQGIGQTQYF. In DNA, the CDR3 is TGCGCCAGCAGCTCGCCACAGGGAATAGGACAGACCCAGTACTTC.

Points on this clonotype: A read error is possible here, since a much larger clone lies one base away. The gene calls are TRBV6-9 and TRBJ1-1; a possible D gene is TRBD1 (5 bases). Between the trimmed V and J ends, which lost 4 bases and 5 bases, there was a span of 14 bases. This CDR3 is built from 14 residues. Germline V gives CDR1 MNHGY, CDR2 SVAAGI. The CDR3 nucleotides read TGTGCCAGCAGTTGCGGTCCGGGGGGGACTGAAGCTTTCTTT. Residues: CASSCGPGGTEAFF.

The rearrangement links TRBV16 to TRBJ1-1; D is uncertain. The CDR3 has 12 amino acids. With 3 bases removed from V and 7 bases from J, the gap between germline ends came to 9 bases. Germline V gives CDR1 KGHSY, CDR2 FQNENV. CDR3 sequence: CASSQEAGEAFF. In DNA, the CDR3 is TGTGCCAGCAGCCAGGAGGCGGGTGAAGCTTTCTTT.

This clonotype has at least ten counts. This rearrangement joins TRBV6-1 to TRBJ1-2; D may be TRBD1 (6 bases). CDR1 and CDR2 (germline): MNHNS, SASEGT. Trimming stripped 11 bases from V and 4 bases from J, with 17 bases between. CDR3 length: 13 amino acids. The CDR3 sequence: CASSKQGRYGYTF. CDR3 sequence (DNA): TGTGCCTCATCCAAACAGGGCCGCTATGGCTACACCTTC.

The CDR3 spells CASSPRGSDSYEQYF. The CDR3 DNA reads TGTGCCAGCAGCCCCCGTGGTAGCGACTCCTACGAGCAGTACTTC. The chain links TRBV9 to TRBJ2-7, with D maybe TRBD2 (5 bases). Germline CDR1 and CDR2: SGDLS and YYNGEE. V was clipped by 4 bases and J by 0 bases, with 14 bases between them. This CDR3 spans 15 amino acids.

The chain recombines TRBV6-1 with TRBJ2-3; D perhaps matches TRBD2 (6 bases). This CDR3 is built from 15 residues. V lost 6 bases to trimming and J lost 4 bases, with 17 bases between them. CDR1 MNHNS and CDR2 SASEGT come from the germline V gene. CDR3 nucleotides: TGTGCCAGCAGCCCCTTGGGGGGTCGCGCAGATACGCAGTATTTT. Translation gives CASSPLGGRADTQYF.

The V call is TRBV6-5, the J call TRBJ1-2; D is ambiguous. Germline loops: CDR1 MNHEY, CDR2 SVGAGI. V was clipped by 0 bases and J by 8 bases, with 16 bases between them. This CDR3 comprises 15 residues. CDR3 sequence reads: CASSYSINQPRGYTF. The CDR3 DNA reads TGTGCCAGCAGTTACTCCATCAATCAACCCAGGGGCTACACCTTC.

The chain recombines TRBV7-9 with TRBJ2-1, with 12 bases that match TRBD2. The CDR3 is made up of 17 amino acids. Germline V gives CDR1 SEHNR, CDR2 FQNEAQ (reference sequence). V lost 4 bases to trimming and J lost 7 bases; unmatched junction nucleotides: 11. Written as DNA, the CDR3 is TGTGCCAGCAGCTACGGGCGGCTAGCGGGAGGGCGGAATGAGCAGTTCTTC. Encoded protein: CASSYGRLAGGRNEQFF.

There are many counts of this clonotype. The CDR3 spells CASSQDGGSYEQYF. The CDR3 DNA reads TGTGCCAGCAGCCAAGATGGGGGCTCCTACGAGCAGTACTTC. V usage is TRBV3-1 and J usage is TRBJ2-7, with D perhaps being TRBD1 or TRBD2 (5 bases each). Germline V gene sequence: CDR1 LGHDT, CDR2 YNNKEL (reference sequence). This CDR3 comprises 14 residues. V lost 0 bases to trimming and J lost 0 bases, with 6 bases between them.

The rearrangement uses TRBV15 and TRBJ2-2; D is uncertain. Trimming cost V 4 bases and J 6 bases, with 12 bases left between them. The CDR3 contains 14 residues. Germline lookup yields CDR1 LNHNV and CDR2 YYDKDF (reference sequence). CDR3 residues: CATSIPGPAGELFF. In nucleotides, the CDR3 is TGTGCCACCAGCATACCAGGTCCAGCCGGGGAGCTGTTTTTT.

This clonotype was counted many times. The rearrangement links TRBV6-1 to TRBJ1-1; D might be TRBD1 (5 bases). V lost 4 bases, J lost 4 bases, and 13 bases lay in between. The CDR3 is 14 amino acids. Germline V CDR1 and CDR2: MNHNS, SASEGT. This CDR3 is CASSVEGSSTEAFF. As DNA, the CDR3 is TGTGCCAGCAGTGTCGAGGGGTCTAGCACTGAAGCTTTCTTT.

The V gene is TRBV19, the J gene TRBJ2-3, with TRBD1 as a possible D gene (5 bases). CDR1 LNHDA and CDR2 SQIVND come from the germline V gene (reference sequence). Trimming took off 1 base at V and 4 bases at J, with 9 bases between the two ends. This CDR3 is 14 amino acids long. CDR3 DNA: TGTGCCAGTAGTATAGGACAGTCCGCAGATACGCAGTATTTT. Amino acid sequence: CASSIGQSADTQYF.

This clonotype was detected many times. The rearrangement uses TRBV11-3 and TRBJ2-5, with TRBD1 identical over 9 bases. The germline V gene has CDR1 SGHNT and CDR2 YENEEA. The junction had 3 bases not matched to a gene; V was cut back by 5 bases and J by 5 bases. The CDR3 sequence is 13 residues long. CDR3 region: CASSEDRGETQYF. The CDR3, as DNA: TGTGCCAGCAGCGAGGACAGGGGCGAGACCCAGTACTTC.

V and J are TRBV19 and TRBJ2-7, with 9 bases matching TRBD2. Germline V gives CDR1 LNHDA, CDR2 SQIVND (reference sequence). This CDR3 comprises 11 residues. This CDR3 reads CVAGGPGEQYF. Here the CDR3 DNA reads TGTGTGGCGGGAGGGCCGGGCGAGCAGTACTTC.

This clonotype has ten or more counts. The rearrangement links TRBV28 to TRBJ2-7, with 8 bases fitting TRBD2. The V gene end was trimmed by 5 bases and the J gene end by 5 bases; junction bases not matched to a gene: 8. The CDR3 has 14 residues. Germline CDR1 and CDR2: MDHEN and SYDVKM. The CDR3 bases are TGTGCCAGCAGTCCTCGGGGGGGGGCCGACGAGCAGTACTTC. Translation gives CASSPRGGADEQYF.

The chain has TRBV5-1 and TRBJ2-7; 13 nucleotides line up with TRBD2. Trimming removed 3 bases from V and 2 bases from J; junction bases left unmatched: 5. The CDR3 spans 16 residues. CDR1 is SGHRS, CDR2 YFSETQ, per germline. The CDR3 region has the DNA TGCGCCAGCAGCTCGGGACTAGCGGGACCACCCTACGAGCAGTACTTC. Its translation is CASSSGLAGPPYEQYF.

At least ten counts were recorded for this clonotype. CDR3 nucleotides: TGTGCCAGCAGTTTATTGGGGGGCGAGAATCAGCCCCAGCATTTT. Encoded protein: CASSLLGGENQPQHF. This chain uses TRBV28 with TRBJ1-5; D may be TRBD1 (6 bases). Per the germline V gene, CDR1 is MDHEN and CDR2 is SYDVKM. The germline V and J ends were trimmed by 1 base and 4 bases, with 11 bases remaining between them. This CDR3 is built from 15 residues.

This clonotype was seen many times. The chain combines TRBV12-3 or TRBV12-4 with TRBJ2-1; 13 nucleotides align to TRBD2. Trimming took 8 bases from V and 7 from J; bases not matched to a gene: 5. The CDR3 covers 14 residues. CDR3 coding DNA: TGTGCCAGCTCACTGACTAGCGGGAGGAATGAGCAGTTCTTC. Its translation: CASSLTSGRNEQFF.

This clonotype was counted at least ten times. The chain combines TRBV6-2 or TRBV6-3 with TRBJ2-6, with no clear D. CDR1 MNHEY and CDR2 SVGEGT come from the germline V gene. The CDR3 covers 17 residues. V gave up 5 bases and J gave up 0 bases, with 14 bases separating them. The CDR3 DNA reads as TGTGCCAGCAGTCGGCCAGAAGGATACTCTGGGGCCAACGTCCTGACTTTC. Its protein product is CASSRPEGYSGANVLTF.

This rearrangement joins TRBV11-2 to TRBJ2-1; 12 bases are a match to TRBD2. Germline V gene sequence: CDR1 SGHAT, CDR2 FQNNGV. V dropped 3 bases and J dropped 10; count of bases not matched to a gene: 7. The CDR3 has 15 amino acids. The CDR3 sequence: CASSFPTSGRREQFF. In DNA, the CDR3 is TGTGCCAGCAGCTTTCCGACTAGCGGGAGACGGGAGCAGTTCTTC.

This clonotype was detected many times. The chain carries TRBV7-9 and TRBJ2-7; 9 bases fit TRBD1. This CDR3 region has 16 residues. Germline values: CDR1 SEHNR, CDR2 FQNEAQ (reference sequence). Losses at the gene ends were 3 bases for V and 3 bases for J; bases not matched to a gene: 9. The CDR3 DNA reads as TGTGCCAGCAGCTTCTCGACCGGGACAGGGAGCTACGAGCAGTACTTC. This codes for CASSFSTGTGSYEQYF.

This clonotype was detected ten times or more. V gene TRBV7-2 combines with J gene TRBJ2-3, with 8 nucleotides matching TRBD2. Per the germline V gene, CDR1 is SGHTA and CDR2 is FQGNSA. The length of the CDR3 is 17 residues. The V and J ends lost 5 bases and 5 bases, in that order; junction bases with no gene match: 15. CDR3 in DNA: TGTGCCAGCAGCGCCTTGAGAAGCGGGAGCGGTGGAGATACGCAGTATTTT. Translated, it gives CASSALRSGSGGDTQYF.

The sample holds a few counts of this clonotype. DNA of the CDR3: TGTGCCAGCTCACTGCGTTCGGCTGCTAGCACAGATACGCAGTATTTT. Amino acid sequence: CASSLRSAASTDTQYF. The genes are TRBV18 and TRBJ2-3, with no clear D. Germline assignment: CDR1 KGHSH and CDR2 LQKENI. The CDR3 totals 16 residues. V dropped 4 bases and J dropped 0 bases, with 14 bases sitting between them.

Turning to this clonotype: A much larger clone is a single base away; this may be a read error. CDR3 bases: TGTGCCAGCACCACCCCTGGGGTGGATGCGCAGTATTTT. Amino acids: CASTTPGVDAQYF. The chain has TRBV12-3 or TRBV12-4 and TRBJ2-3; D gene ambiguous. Trimming cost V 7 bases and J 10 bases, with 18 bases left between them. The CDR3 is made up of 13 amino acids.

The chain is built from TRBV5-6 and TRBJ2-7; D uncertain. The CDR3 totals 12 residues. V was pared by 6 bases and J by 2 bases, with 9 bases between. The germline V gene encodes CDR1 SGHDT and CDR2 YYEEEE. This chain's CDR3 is CASNSKPYEQYF. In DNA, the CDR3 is TGTGCCAGCAACTCCAAACCCTACGAGCAGTACTTC.

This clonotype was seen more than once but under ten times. The DNA of the CDR3 is TGTGCCAGCAGGGGGGTTGGACAGGACATCTATGGCTACACCTTC. As protein: CASRGVGQDIYGYTF. This sequence joins TRBV12-3 or TRBV12-4 and TRBJ1-2; TRBD1 matches 7 bases. V lost 6 bases and J lost 4; bases outside the gene matches: 11. The CDR3 contains 15 residues.

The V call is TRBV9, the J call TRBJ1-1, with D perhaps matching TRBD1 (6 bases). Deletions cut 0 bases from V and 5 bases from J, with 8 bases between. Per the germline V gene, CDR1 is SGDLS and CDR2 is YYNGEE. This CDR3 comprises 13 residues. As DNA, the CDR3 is TGTGCCAGCAGCGTAGCAGGGGCTACTGAAGCTTTCTTT. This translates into CASSVAGATEAFF.